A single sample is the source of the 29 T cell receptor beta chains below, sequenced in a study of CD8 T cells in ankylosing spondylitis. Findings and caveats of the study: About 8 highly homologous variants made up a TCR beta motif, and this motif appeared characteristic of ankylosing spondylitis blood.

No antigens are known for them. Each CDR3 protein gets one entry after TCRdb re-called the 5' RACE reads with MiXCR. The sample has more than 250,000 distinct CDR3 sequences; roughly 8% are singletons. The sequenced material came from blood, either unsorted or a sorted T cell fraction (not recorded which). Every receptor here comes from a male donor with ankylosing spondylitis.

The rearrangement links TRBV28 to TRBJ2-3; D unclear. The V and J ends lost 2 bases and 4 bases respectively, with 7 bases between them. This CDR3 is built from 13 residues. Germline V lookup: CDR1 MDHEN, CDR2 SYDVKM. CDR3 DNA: TGTGCCAGCAGTTTAGGGCCACCAGATACGCAGTATTTT. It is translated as CASSLGPPDTQYF.

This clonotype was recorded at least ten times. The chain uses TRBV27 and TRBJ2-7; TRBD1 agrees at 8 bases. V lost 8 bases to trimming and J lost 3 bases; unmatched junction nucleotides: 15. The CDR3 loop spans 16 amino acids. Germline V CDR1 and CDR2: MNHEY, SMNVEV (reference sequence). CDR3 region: CASDERGTGLIYEQYF. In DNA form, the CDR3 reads TGTGCCAGCGACGAACGGGGGACAGGCTTGATCTACGAGCAGTACTTC.

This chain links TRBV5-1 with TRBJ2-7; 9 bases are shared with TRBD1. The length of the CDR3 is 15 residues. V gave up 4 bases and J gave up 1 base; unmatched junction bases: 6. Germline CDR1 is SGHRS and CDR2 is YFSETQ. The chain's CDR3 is CASSPPGTGSYEQYF. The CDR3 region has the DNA TGCGCCAGCAGCCCTCCCGGGACAGGGTCCTACGAGCAGTACTTC.

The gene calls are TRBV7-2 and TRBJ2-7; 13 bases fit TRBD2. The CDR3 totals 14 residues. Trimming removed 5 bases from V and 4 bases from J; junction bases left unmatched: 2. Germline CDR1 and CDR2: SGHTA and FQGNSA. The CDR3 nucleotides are TGTGCCAGCAGCACGACTAGCGGGAGGTACGAGCAGTACTTC. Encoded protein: CASSTTSGRYEQYF.

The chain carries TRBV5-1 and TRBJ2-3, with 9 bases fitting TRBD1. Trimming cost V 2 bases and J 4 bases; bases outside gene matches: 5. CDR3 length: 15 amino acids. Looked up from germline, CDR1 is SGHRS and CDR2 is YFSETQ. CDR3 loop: CASSFGQGSPDTQYF. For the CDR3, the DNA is TGCGCCAGCAGCTTCGGACAGGGGAGCCCAGATACGCAGTATTTT.

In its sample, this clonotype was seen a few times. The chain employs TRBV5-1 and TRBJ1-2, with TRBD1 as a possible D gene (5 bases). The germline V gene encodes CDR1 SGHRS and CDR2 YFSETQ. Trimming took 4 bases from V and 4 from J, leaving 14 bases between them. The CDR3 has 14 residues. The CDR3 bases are TGCGCCAGCAGCAGAGGGGAGAGGAGCTATGGCTACACCTTC. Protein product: CASSRGERSYGYTF.

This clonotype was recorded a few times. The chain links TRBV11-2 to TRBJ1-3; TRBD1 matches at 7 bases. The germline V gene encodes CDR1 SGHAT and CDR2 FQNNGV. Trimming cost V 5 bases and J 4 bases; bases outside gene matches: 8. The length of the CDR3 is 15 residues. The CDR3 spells CASSVTGRDGNTIYF. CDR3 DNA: TGTGCCAGCAGCGTGACAGGGAGGGACGGAAACACCATATATTTT.

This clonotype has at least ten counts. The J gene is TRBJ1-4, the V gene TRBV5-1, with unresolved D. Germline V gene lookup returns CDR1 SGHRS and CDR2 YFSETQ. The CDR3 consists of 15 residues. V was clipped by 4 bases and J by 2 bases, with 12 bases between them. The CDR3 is CASSGSDGTNEKLFF. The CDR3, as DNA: TGCGCCAGCAGCGGATCGGACGGCACTAATGAAAAACTGTTTTTT.

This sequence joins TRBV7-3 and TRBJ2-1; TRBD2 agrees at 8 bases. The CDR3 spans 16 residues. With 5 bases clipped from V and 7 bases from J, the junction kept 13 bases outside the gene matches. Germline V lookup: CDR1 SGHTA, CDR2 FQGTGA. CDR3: CASSPGGGGSGNEQFF. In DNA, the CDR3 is TGTGCCAGCAGCCCCGGGGGGGGCGGGTCTGGGAATGAGCAGTTCTTC.

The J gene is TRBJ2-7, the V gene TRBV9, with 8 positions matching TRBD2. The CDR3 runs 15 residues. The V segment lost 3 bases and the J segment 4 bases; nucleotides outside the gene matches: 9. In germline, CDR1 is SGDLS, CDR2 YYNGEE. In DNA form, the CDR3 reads TGTGCCAGCAGCGCAACGGGACTAGATAATTACGAGCAGTACTTC. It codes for CASSATGLDNYEQYF.

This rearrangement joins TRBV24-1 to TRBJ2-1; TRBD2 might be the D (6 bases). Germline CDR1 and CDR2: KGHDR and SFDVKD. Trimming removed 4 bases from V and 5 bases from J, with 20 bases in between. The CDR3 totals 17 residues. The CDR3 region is CATSESTLAGGNNEQFF. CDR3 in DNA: TGTGCCACCAGTGAGTCCACCCTAGCCGGAGGGAACAATGAGCAGTTCTTC.

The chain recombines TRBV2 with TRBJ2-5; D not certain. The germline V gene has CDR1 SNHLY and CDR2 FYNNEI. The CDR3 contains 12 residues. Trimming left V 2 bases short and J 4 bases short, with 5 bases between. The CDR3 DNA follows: TGTGCCAGCAGTGAATGGGGAGAGACCCAGTACTTC. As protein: CASSEWGETQYF.

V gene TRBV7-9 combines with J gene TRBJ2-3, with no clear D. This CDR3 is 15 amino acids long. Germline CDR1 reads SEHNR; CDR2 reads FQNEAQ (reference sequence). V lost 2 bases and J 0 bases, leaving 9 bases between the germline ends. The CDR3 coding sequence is TGTGCCAGCAGCTTACTGACTGCTAGCACAGATACGCAGTATTTT. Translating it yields CASSLLTASTDTQYF. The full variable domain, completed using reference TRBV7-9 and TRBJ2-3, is DTGVSQNPRHKITKRGQNVTFRCDPISEHNRLYWYRQTLGQGPEFLTYFQNEAQLEKSRLLSDRFSAERPKGSFSTLEIQRTEQGDSAMYLCASSLLTASTDTQYFGPGTRLTVL.

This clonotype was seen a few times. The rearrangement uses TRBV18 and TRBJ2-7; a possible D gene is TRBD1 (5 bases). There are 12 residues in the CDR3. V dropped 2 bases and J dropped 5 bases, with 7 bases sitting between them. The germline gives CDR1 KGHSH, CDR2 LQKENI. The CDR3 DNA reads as TGTGCCAGCTCACCAGGGGCGGACGAGCAGTACTTC. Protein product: CASSPGADEQYF.

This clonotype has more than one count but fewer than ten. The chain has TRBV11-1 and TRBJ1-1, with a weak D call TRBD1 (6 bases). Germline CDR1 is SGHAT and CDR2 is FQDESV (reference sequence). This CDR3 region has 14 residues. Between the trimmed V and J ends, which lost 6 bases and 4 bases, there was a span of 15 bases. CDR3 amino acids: CASSPQGLVTEAFF. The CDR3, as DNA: TGTGCCAGCAGTCCTCAGGGGCTAGTCACTGAAGCTTTCTTT.

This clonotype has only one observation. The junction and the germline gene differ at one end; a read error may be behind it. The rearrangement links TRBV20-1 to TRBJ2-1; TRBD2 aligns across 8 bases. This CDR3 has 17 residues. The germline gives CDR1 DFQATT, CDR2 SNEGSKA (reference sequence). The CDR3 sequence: CSALGTGGPLSYNEHFF. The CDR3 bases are TGCAGTGCTCTGGGAACGGGAGGGCCTCTATCGTACAATGAGCACTTCTTC.

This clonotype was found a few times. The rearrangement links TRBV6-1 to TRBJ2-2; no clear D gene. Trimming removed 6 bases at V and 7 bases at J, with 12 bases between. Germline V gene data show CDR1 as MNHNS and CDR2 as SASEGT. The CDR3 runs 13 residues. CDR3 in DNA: TGTGCCAGCAGCCGCTTCTCCGTCGGGGAGCTGTTTTTT. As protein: CASSRFSVGELFF.

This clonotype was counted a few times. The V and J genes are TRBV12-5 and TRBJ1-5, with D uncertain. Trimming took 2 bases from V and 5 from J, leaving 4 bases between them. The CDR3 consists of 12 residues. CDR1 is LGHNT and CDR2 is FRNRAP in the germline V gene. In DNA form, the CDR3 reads TGTGCTAGTGGTTTGCCACATCAGCCCCAGCATTTT. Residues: CASGLPHQPQHF.

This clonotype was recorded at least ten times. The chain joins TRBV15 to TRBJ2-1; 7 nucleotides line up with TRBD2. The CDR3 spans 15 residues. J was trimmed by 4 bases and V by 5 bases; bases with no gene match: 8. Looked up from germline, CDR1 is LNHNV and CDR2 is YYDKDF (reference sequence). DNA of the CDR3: TGTGCCACCAGCTCTCCCTGGGGGGGGTACAATGAGCAGTTCTTC. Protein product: CATSSPWGGYNEQFF. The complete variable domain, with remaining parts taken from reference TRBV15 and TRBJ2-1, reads DAMVIQNPRYQVTQFGKPVTLSCSQTLNHNVMYWYQQKSSQAPKLLFHYYDKDFNNEADTPDNFQSRRPNTSFCFLDIRSPGLGDTAMYLCATSSPWGGYNEQFFGPGTRLTVL.

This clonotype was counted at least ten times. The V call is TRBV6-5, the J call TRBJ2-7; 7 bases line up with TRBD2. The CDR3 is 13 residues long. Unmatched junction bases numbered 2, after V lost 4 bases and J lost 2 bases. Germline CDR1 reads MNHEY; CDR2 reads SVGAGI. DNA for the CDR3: TGTGCCAGCAGTTTCGGGACTACCTACGAGCAGTACTTC. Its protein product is CASSFGTTYEQYF.

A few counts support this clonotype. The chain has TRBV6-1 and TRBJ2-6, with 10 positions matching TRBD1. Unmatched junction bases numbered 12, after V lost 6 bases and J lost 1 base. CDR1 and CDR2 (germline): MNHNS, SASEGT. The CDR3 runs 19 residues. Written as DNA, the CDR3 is TGTGCCAGCAGCCCAGGTGTGGGACAGGGGATTTCTGGGGCCAACGTCCTGACTTTC. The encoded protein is CASSPGVGQGISGANVLTF.

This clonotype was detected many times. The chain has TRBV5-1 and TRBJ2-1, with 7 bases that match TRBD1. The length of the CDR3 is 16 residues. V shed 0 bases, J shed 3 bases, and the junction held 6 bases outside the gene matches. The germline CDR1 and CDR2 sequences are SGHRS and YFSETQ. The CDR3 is CASSLARDSIYNEQFF. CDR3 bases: TGCGCCAGCAGCTTGGCCCGGGACAGTATCTACAATGAGCAGTTCTTC.

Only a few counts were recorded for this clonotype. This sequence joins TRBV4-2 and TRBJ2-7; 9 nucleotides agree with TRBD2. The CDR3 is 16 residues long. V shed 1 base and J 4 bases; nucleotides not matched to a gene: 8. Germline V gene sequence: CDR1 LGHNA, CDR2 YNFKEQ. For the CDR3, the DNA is TGTGCCAGCAGCCAAGCTGTGAATAGCGGGAGTTACGAGCAGTACTTC. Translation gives CASSQAVNSGSYEQYF.

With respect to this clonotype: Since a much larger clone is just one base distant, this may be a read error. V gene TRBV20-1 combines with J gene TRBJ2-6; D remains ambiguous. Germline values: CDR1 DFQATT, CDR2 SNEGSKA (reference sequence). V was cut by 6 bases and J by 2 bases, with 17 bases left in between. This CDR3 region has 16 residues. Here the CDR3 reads CSAMTGLSPGANVLTF. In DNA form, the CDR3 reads TGCAGTGCCATGACGGGTTTGAGCCCTGGGGCCAACGTCCTGACTTTC.

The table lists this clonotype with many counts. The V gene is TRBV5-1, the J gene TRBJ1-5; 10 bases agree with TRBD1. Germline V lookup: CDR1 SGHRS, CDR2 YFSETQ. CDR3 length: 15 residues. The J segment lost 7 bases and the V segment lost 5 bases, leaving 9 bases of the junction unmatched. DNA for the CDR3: TGCGCCAGCAGGGCCGGGACAGGGGACGGACAGCCCCAGCATTTT. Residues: CASRAGTGDGQPQHF.

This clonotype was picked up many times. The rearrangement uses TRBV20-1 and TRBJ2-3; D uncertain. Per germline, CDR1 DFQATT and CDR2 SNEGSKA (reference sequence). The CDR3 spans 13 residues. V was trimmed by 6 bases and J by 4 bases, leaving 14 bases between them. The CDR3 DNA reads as TGCAGTGCCCACCGAGGAAGGGCAGATACGCAGTATTTT. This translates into CSAHRGRADTQYF.

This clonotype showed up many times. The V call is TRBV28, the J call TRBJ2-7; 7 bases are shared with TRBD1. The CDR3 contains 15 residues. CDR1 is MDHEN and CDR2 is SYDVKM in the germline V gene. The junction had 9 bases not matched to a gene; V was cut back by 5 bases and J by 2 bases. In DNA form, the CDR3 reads TGTGCCAGCAGTGACAACCGGGACAGAGCCTACGAGCAGTACTTC. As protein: CASSDNRDRAYEQYF.

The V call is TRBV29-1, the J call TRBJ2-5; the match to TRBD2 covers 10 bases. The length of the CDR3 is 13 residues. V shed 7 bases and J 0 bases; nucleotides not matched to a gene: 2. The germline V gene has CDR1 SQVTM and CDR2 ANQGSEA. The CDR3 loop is CSAGLADQETQYF. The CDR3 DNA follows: TGCAGCGCCGGACTAGCGGACCAAGAGACCCAGTACTTC.

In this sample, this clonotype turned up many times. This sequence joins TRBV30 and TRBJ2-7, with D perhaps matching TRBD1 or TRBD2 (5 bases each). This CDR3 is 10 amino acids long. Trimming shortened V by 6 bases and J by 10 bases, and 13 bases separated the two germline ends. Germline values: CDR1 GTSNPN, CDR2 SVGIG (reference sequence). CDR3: CACKEGRQYF. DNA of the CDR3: TGTGCCTGTAAAGAGGGACGTCAGTACTTC.